Shown below are 19 T cell receptor beta chains from a single sample sequenced in a study of blood T cell repertoires in COVID-19 (TCRdb year 2020). The method behind the library was the immunoSEQ multiplex PCR assay. Drawn from immuneACCESS, this table holds only the in-frame rearrangements with V and J called that TCRdb kept. Clones are partly lost; checked studies trace under half to an unresolved V gene and leave the rest unexplained. For this sample the table gives about 18,000 clones, of which approximately 88% were detected only once. Clones ranked in the top ten supply 5% of the sample. Source material: PBMCs or T cells enriched from blood (not recorded which). Source of these receptors: a woman in her thirties who had recovered from COVID-19.

V gene TRBV6-5 combines with J gene TRBJ2-7, with D perhaps TRBD1 (6 bases). V was clipped by 2 bases and J by 3 bases, with 11 bases between them. In germline, CDR1 is MNHEY, CDR2 SVGAGI. The CDR3 has 14 residues. The chain's CDR3 is CASSYDRTIYEQYF. As DNA, the CDR3 is TGTGCCAGCAGTTACGACAGGACAATCTACGAGCAGTACTTC.

The chain employs TRBV11-3 and TRBJ1-6; 7 bases map to TRBD1. The CDR3 sequence is 15 residues long. Germline V gene data show CDR1 as SGHNT and CDR2 as YENEEA. Losses at the gene ends were 5 bases for V and 4 bases for J; bases not matched to a gene: 5. CDR3 DNA sequence: TGTGCCAGCAGCCCAGGGACAGCGTATAATTCACCCCTCCACTTT. Its protein is CASSPGTAYNSPLHF.

The gene calls are TRBV19 and TRBJ1-2; 7 nucleotides match TRBD1. The junction had 6 bases not matched to a gene; V was cut back by 5 bases and J by 0 bases. Germline values: CDR1 LNHDA, CDR2 SQIVND (reference sequence). The CDR3 is 15 residues long. CDR3 in DNA: TGTGCCAGTAGTCACCGGGACAGAGCTAACTATGGCTACACCTTC. This gives the protein CASSHRDRANYGYTF.

The chain has TRBV18 and TRBJ2-1; 7 bases map to TRBD1. The CDR3 length is 15 residues. Trimming took 0 bases from V and 7 from J; bases not matched to a gene: 6. Germline-derived CDR1 and CDR2 are KGHSH and LQKENI. The CDR3 DNA reads TGTGCCAGCTCACCACCTAAGGGGGCGATGAATGAGCAGTTCTTC. Translation: CASSPPKGAMNEQFF.

The CDR3 loop is CASSWGLEGGTEAFF. Here the CDR3 DNA reads TGTGCCAGCAGCTGGGGGTTAGAGGGAGGCACTGAAGCTTTCTTT. The V gene is TRBV5-6, the J gene TRBJ1-1; TRBD1 might be the D (5 bases). V was cut by 3 bases and J by 4 bases, with 16 bases left in between. The CDR3 spans 15 residues. Germline CDR1 SGHDT, CDR2 YYEEEE. Full variable domain (outside the CDR3, taken from reference TRBV5-6 and TRBJ1-1): DAGVTQSPTHLIKTRGQQVTLRCSPKSGHDTVSWYQQALGQGPQFIFQYYEEEERQRGNFPDRFSGHQFPNYSSELNVNALLLGDSALYLCASSWGLEGGTEAFFGQGTRLTVV.

This chain uses TRBV27 with TRBJ2-7, with TRBD1 identical over 9 bases. CDR1 and CDR2 (germline): MNHEY, SMNVEV (reference sequence). Unmatched junction bases numbered 8, after V lost 5 bases and J lost 6 bases. The CDR3 has 14 residues. DNA for the CDR3: TGTGCCAGCAGTACAACAGGGGGCTGGGGCGAGCAGTACTTC. Its protein is CASSTTGGWGEQYF.

The chain recombines TRBV7-3 with TRBJ2-2, with 7 bases lining up with TRBD1. V was clipped by 4 bases and J by 0 bases; unmatched bases: 5. Germline V lookup: CDR1 SGHTA, CDR2 FQGTGA. The length of the CDR3 is 16 residues. The CDR3 bases are TGTGCCAGCAGCTCTCGTGGGACAGCGAACACCGGGGAGCTGTTTTTT. Translating it yields CASSSRGTANTGELFF.

CDR3 nucleotide sequence: TGTGCCAGCAGCTCTATAAGCGGGGGAGGAGAGACCCAGTACTTC. This codes for CASSSISGGGETQYF. The chain has TRBV6-2 or TRBV6-3 and TRBJ2-5; 8 nucleotides align to TRBD2. Germline V gene sequence: CDR1 MNHEY, CDR2 SVGEGT. This CDR3 is 15 amino acids long. J lost 4 bases, V lost 6 bases, and 10 bases had no gene match.

This sequence joins TRBV6-5 and TRBJ2-7; D might be TRBD1 (7 bases). Germline assignment: CDR1 MNHEY and CDR2 SVGAGI. The CDR3 has 15 amino acids. Between the trimmed V and J ends, which lost 0 bases and 1 base, there was a span of 10 bases. CDR3 bases: TGTGCCAGCAGTTACTCGACAGGGAGGTCCTACGAGCAGTACTTC. Translating gives CASSYSTGRSYEQYF.

This clone was recorded once. The chain has TRBV7-2 and TRBJ2-7; TRBD1 agrees at 9 bases. Germline CDR1 is SGHTA and CDR2 is FQGNSA. With 3 bases clipped from V and 5 bases from J, the junction kept 5 bases outside the gene matches. The CDR3 has 14 residues. This chain's CDR3 is CASSFRDRVHEQYF. The CDR3 region has the DNA TGTGCCAGCAGCTTTCGGGACAGGGTCCACGAGCAGTACTTC. The full variable domain, with the rest looked up from reference TRBV7-2 and TRBJ2-7, is GAGVSQSPSNKVTEKGKDVELRCDPISGHTALYWYRQSLGQGLEFLIYFQGNSAPDKSGLPSDRFSAERTGGSVSTLTIQRTQQEDSAVYLCASSFRDRVHEQYFGPGTRLTVT.

Here the CDR3 reads CASSQDQLAANTGELFF. Here the CDR3 DNA reads TGTGCCAGCAGCCAAGATCAACTAGCGGCGAACACCGGGGAGCTGTTTTTT. The chain recombines TRBV3-1 (or the pseudogene TRBV3-2) with TRBJ2-2; 8 nucleotides agree with TRBD2. Germline values: CDR1 LGHDT, CDR2 YNNKEL (reference sequence). The CDR3 spans 17 residues. Trimming took 0 bases from V and 0 from J; bases not matched to a gene: 3.

The chain employs TRBV6-1 and TRBJ1-3, with D possibly matching TRBD1 (6 bases). The germline CDR1 and CDR2 sequences are MNHNS and SASEGT. Trimming left V 0 bases short and J 2 bases short, with 11 bases between. This CDR3 comprises 16 residues. CDR3: CASSEANQGTGNTIYF. In nucleotides, the CDR3 is TGTGCCAGCAGTGAAGCGAATCAGGGGACTGGAAACACCATATATTTT.

V gene TRBV2 combines with J gene TRBJ2-2, with TRBD2 as a possible D gene (5 bases). The CDR3 has 13 residues. Germline V gene lookup returns CDR1 SNHLY and CDR2 FYNNEI. Trimming cost V 7 bases and J 7 bases, with 13 bases left between them. CDR3 bases: TGTGCCAGCACGAGGGAAAGGGACGGGGAGCTGTTTTTT. Amino acids: CASTRERDGELFF.

The V and J genes are TRBV19 and TRBJ2-1; 8 bases map to TRBD2. V was clipped by 3 bases and J by 1 base; unmatched bases: 5. CDR1 is LNHDA and CDR2 is SQIVND in the germline V gene (reference sequence). CDR3 length equals 16 residues. The chain's CDR3 is CASSIFGGGSYNEQFF. As DNA, the CDR3 is TGTGCCAGTAGTATCTTCGGGGGGGGATCCTACAATGAGCAGTTCTTC.

The CDR3 region is CASSILLAGGYGELFF. CDR3 nucleotide sequence: TGTGCCAGTAGTATACTACTAGCGGGGGGGTACGGGGAGCTGTTTTTT. The chain joins TRBV19 to TRBJ2-2, with 13 bases identical to TRBD2. Germline values: CDR1 LNHDA, CDR2 SQIVND (reference sequence). The CDR3 has 16 residues. J lost 7 bases, V lost 2 bases, and 4 bases had no gene match.

V and J are TRBV4-3 and TRBJ2-2; D is perhaps TRBD2 (7 bases). CDR1 and CDR2 from the germline V gene are LGHNA and YSLEER. The V gene lost 0 bases and the J gene lost 0 bases, with 17 bases spanning the gap. This CDR3 spans 19 amino acids. This CDR3 reads CASSQDPVGGGPNTGELFF. The DNA for the CDR3 is TGCGCCAGCAGCCAAGATCCCGTCGGCGGGGGCCCGAACACCGGGGAGCTGTTTTTT.

V is TRBV5-1 and J is TRBJ2-5; maybe TRBD1 (6 bases). Trimming cost V 1 base and J 2 bases, with 12 bases left between them. The CDR3 spans 15 residues. Germline loops: CDR1 SGHRS, CDR2 YFSETQ. CDR3 amino acids: CASSLFTGKQETQYF. CDR3 nucleotide sequence: TGCGCCAGCAGCTTGTTCACAGGGAAACAAGAGACCCAGTACTTC.

The sample holds a few counts of this clone. V gene TRBV9 combines with J gene TRBJ2-1, with a possible D match to TRBD2 (5 bases). CDR3 length equals 16 residues. The germline CDR1 and CDR2 sequences are SGDLS and YYNGEE. Trimming took 0 bases from V and 1 from J, leaving 11 bases between them. CDR3 sequence reads: CASSVGLIASYNEQFF. The CDR3 nucleotides are TGTGCCAGCAGCGTAGGCCTAATAGCGTCCTACAATGAGCAGTTCTTC. The entire variable domain, with the rest obtained from reference TRBV9 and TRBJ2-1, is as follows: DSGVTQTPKHLITATGQRVTLRCSPRSGDLSVYWYQQSLDQGLQFLIQYYNGEERAKGNILERFSAQQFPDLHSELNLSSLELGDSALYFCASSVGLIASYNEQFFGPGTRLTVL.

The chain links TRBV5-5 to TRBJ2-7; possible D gene TRBD2, 5 bases. The V gene lost 0 bases and the J gene lost 4 bases, with 11 bases spanning the gap. The germline CDR1 and CDR2 sequences are SGHKS and YYEKEE (reference sequence). The CDR3 spans 14 residues. CDR3 bases: TGTGCCAGCAGCTTGGGAGGACTCGGGTACGAGCAGTACTTC. Protein: CASSLGGLGYEQYF.